The 29 T cell receptor beta chains below all came from one sample that was sequenced in a study of shared clonotypes between healthy human individuals. Produced via immunoSEQ multiplex PCR; TCRdb's table is partial and in-frame only. The sample shows roughly 570,000 clones, roughly 98% of them seen only once. CD45RO-negative, CCR7-positively selected cells formed the naive CD8 fraction, excluding terminally differentiated effector memory CD45RA+ cells. Sequencing used naive CD8+ T cells sorted from blood. The receptor source for this set is a man between 25 and 39 years old in good health.

The count of this clone is one. The CDR3 sequence is CASSDGTSGRPDTQYF. The CDR3 DNA sequence: TGTGCCAGCAGCGACGGGACTAGCGGGAGACCAGATACGCAGTATTTT. The chain links TRBV5-4 to TRBJ2-3; 14 nucleotides match TRBD2. The germline V gene encodes CDR1 SGHNT and CDR2 YYREEE (reference sequence). J was trimmed by 4 bases and V by 4 bases; bases with no gene match: 5. This CDR3 spans 16 amino acids.

A remark on this clone: One junction end does not reproduce the germline sequence, and a read error may be involved. The V gene is TRBV6-5, the J gene TRBJ2-4; 11 nucleotides align to TRBD1. The CDR3 runs to 13 residues. Germline-derived CDR1 and CDR2 are MNHEY and SVGAGI. CDR3 nucleotides: TGTGCCAGCAGTAATGGGGACAGGGGGTCGGTACGATTC. Translated: CASSNGDRGSVRF.

The chain recombines TRBV4-1 with TRBJ2-1; 12 bases map to TRBD1. After removal of 1 base from V and 6 bases from J, the junction contained 4 bases not matched to a gene. Germline-derived CDR1 and CDR2 are MGHRA and YSYEKL. The CDR3 extends over 16 amino acids. This chain's CDR3 is CASSQVGTGGFNEQFF. The CDR3 nucleotides are TGCGCCAGCAGCCAAGTCGGGACAGGGGGCTTCAATGAGCAGTTCTTC.

About this clone itself: Within the sample, other DNA sequences also encode this same CDR3. The chain links TRBV7-9 to TRBJ2-1; TRBD2 agrees at 14 bases. This CDR3 has 15 residues. Trimming took 4 bases from V and 10 from J; bases not matched to a gene: 6. CDR1 is SEHNR and CDR2 is FQNEAQ in the germline V gene (reference sequence). The CDR3 spells CASSSGTSGSGEQFF. CDR3 bases: TGTGCCAGCAGCTCCGGGACTAGCGGGAGTGGAGAGCAGTTCTTC.

This clone was seen only once. V usage is TRBV7-6 and J usage is TRBJ2-5; a weak D match, TRBD2 (5 bases). Trimming cost V 1 base and J 5 bases, with 14 bases left between them. From germline, CDR1 is SGHVS and CDR2 FNYEAQ. The CDR3 loop spans 15 amino acids. CDR3 residues: CASSLEVGRGETQYF. CDR3 sequence (DNA): TGTGCCAGCAGCTTAGAGGTGGGCCGCGGGGAGACCCAGTACTTC.

This rearrangement joins TRBV27 to TRBJ1-4; TRBD1 matches at 10 bases. V gave up 5 bases and J gave up 10 bases; unmatched junction bases: 7. Germline V gene sequence: CDR1 MNHEY, CDR2 SMNVEV (reference sequence). The length of the CDR3 is 14 residues. The CDR3 reads CASSPGQGRTKLFF. The CDR3 bases are TGTGCCAGCAGTCCGGGACAGGGGAGGACAAAACTGTTTTTT.

This chain joins TRBV7-8 and TRBJ2-1; 10 nucleotides align to TRBD1. Germline V lookup: CDR1 SGHVS, CDR2 FQNEAQ. CDR3 size: 16 residues. Trimming cost V 1 base and J 10 bases; bases outside gene matches: 10. The CDR3 DNA is TGTGCCAGCAGCTTAGTACTCTCCCGGACAGGGGGGGAGCAGTTCTTC. Its translation: CASSLVLSRTGGEQFF.

Concerning this clone itself: Additional DNA sequences in this sample encode the identical CDR3. The chain uses TRBV5-6 and TRBJ2-7, with D possibly TRBD1 on 5 matching bases. The V end was cut by 0 bases, the J end by 3 bases, with 7 bases between. Germline V CDR1 and CDR2: SGHDT, YYEEEE. The CDR3 loop spans 13 amino acids. In nucleotides, the CDR3 is TGTGCCAGCAGCTTGGGGGGCGGCTACGAGCAGTACTTC. The encoded protein is CASSLGGGYEQYF.

The chain carries TRBV19 and TRBJ2-7; TRBD2 matches 8 bases. CDR1 is LNHDA and CDR2 is SQIVND in the germline V gene (reference sequence). With 3 bases clipped from V and 7 bases from J, the junction kept 20 bases outside the gene matches. There are 18 residues in the CDR3. CDR3 protein: CASSMQVFGTRTLGEQYF. CDR3 sequence (DNA): TGTGCCAGTAGTATGCAAGTTTTCGGGACTAGGACGTTGGGGGAGCAGTACTTC. Together with reference TRBV19 and TRBJ2-7, the CDR3 gives the full variable domain: DGGITQSPKYLFRKEGQNVTLSCEQNLNHDAMYWYRQDPGQGLRLIYYSQIVNDFQKGDIAEGYSVSREKKESFPLTVTSAQKNPTAFYLCASSMQVFGTRTLGEQYFGPGTRLTVT.

Remarks on this clone: Other DNA sequences in this specimen translate into the identical CDR3. The chain is built from TRBV30 and TRBJ2-1, with D unclear. Germline loops: CDR1 GTSNPN, CDR2 SVGIG (reference sequence). Deletions cut 1 base from V and 4 bases from J, with 2 bases between. The CDR3 extends over 11 amino acids. Here the CDR3 reads CAWSGYNEQFF. CDR3 nucleotides: TGTGCCTGGAGTGGGTACAATGAGCAGTTCTTC.

This clone was counted a single time. The chain carries TRBV6-1 and TRBJ2-3; no clear D gene. The CDR3 covers 9 residues. V shed 10 bases and J shed 4 bases, with 3 bases lying between them. Germline assignment: CDR1 MNHNS and CDR2 SASEGT. CDR3 loop: CATSDTQYF. The CDR3 region has the DNA TGTGCCACCTCAGATACGCAGTATTTT.

V gene TRBV2 combines with J gene TRBJ1-1; 12 positions match TRBD1. This CDR3 is built from 17 residues. Losses at the gene ends were 6 bases for V and 2 bases for J; bases not matched to a gene: 10. Germline V gene sequence: CDR1 SNHLY, CDR2 FYNNEI. CDR3 protein: CASRGDRGRFFNTEAFF. Here the CDR3 DNA reads TGTGCCAGCAGAGGGGACAGGGGGCGCTTTTTCAACACTGAAGCTTTCTTT.

This rearrangement joins TRBV7-6 to TRBJ1-1, with 8 bases identical to TRBD1. The CDR3 is 15 residues long. J was trimmed by 1 base and V by 5 bases; bases with no gene match: 6. The germline V gene has CDR1 SGHVS and CDR2 FNYEAQ. The CDR3 is CASSPSGTGNTEAFF. In DNA form, the CDR3 reads TGTGCCAGCAGCCCCTCGGGGACAGGGAACACTGAAGCTTTCTTT. Full variable domain (remainder filled in from reference TRBV7-6 and TRBJ1-1): GAGVSQSPRYKVTKRGQDVALRCDPISGHVSLYWYRQALGQGPEFLTYFNYEAQQDKSGLPNDRFSAERPEGSISTLTIQRTEQRDSAMYRCASSPSGTGNTEAFFGQGTRLTVV.

This chain uses TRBV11-3 with TRBJ2-7; D not certain. Germline loops: CDR1 SGHNT, CDR2 YENEEA. There are 12 residues in the CDR3. V lost 5 bases and J lost 6, with 11 bases in between. CDR3 DNA sequence: TGTGCCAGCAGCCCAGACTTGGGCGAGCAGTACTTC. As protein: CASSPDLGEQYF.

The chain is built from TRBV9 and TRBJ2-1; TRBD2 agrees at 9 bases. The junction had 3 bases not matched to a gene; V was cut back by 3 bases and J by 8 bases. This CDR3 has 13 residues. Per the germline V gene, CDR1 is SGDLS and CDR2 is YYNGEE. The CDR3 DNA reads as TGTGCCAGCAGCGGTAGCGGGAGCTATGAGCAGTTCTTC. Translated, it gives CASSGSGSYEQFF. Using reference TRBV9 and TRBJ2-1 for the parts outside the CDR3, the full variable domain is DSGVTQTPKHLITATGQRVTLRCSPRSGDLSVYWYQQSLDQGLQFLIQYYNGEERAKGNILERFSAQQFPDLHSELNLSSLELGDSALYFCASSGSGSYEQFFGPGTRLTVL.

The chain employs TRBV6-1 and TRBJ2-1, with 9 bases matching TRBD2. This CDR3 is built from 16 residues. The germline CDR1 and CDR2 sequences are MNHNS and SASEGT. With V trimmed by 2 bases and J by 4 bases, 6 bases remained unmatched. CDR3: CASSELGTSPYNEQFF. As DNA, the CDR3 is TGTGCCAGCAGTGAACTGGGGACTAGCCCTTACAATGAGCAGTTCTTC.

This chain uses TRBV7-8 with TRBJ2-1; tentative D call: TRBD1 (5 bases). V lost 7 bases and J 0 bases, leaving 7 bases between the germline ends. This CDR3 has 13 residues. The germline V gene has CDR1 SGHVS and CDR2 FQNEAQ. CDR3 in amino acids: CASKGISYNEQFF. CDR3 bases: TGTGCCAGCAAGGGGATCTCCTACAATGAGCAGTTCTTC.

V gene TRBV6-6 combines with J gene TRBJ1-1, with no clear D. The CDR3 is made up of 14 amino acids. Germline CDR1 is MNHNY and CDR2 is SVGAGI (reference sequence). V was pared by 2 bases and J by 7 bases, with 14 bases between. The DNA of the CDR3 is TGTGCCAGCAGTTACAGTGACCGAGGAGGTGAAGCTTTCTTT. Amino acids: CASSYSDRGGEAFF.

This chain connects TRBV6-6 to TRBJ2-1; 7 positions match TRBD2. The CDR3 is 14 amino acids. Per germline, CDR1 MNHNY and CDR2 SVGAGI (reference sequence). After removal of 6 bases from V and 0 bases from J, the junction contained 2 bases not matched to a gene. DNA of the CDR3: TGTGCCAGCAGAGGCGGGAGCTCCTACAATGAGCAGTTCTTC. Residues: CASRGGSSYNEQFF.

The V call is TRBV15, the J call TRBJ2-7; 8 positions match TRBD1. J was trimmed by 6 bases and V by 1 base; bases with no gene match: 8. The CDR3 contains 15 residues. Germline assignment: CDR1 LNHNV and CDR2 YYDKDF (reference sequence). The CDR3 DNA reads TGTGCCACCAGCAGAGGTAGGGACAGGTTATTCGAGCAGTACTTC. Amino acid sequence: CATSRGRDRLFEQYF. The whole variable domain, remainder taken from reference TRBV15 and TRBJ2-7, is DAMVIQNPRYQVTQFGKPVTLSCSQTLNHNVMYWYQQKSSQAPKLLFHYYDKDFNNEADTPDNFQSRRPNTSFCFLDIRSPGLGDTAMYLCATSRGRDRLFEQYFGPGTRLTVT.

Only one count was recorded for this clone. The V call is TRBV27, the J call TRBJ1-2, with a weak D call TRBD1 (5 bases). Germline CDR1 is MNHEY and CDR2 is SMNVEV (reference sequence). The CDR3 length is 14 residues. The V end was cut by 6 bases, the J end by 2 bases, with 13 bases between. DNA for the CDR3: TGTGCCAGCAGGGAGTTGGGGCTAAACTATGGCTACACCTTC. Translated, it gives CASRELGLNYGYTF.

This clone is a singleton in its sample. This sequence joins TRBV11-2 and TRBJ2-7; perhaps TRBD1 as D (5 bases). The CDR3 is 15 residues long. The V gene's germline CDR1 is SGHAT and CDR2 FQNNGV. V shed 1 base and J shed 2 bases, with 12 bases lying between them. The CDR3 DNA reads TGTGCCAGCAGCTTAGGGACAAGCTCGACCTACGAGCAGTACTTC. Encoded protein: CASSLGTSSTYEQYF.

The rearrangement uses TRBV28 and TRBJ1-5; D not certain. Trimming pared 10 bases from V and 3 bases from J, leaving 22 bases between. The CDR3 runs to 16 residues. Germline CDR1 reads MDHEN; CDR2 reads SYDVKM. The CDR3 spells CATQERGKGVNQPQHF. CDR3 DNA: TGTGCCACCCAAGAGAGAGGGAAGGGAGTCAATCAGCCCCAGCATTTT.

V gene TRBV30 combines with J gene TRBJ2-7; a possible D gene is TRBD1 (6 bases). The CDR3 length is 18 residues. Germline loops: CDR1 GTSNPN, CDR2 SVGIG (reference sequence). V was pared by 1 base and J by 2 bases, with 24 bases between. The chain's CDR3 is CAWSGLQGGWGDPYEQYF. CDR3 nucleotides: TGTGCCTGGAGTGGACTACAGGGCGGGTGGGGAGACCCCTACGAGCAGTACTTC. Variable domain in full (rest from reference TRBV30 and TRBJ2-7): SQTIHQWPATLVQPVGSPLSLECTVEGTSNPNLYWYRQAAGRGLQLLFYSVGIGQISSEVPQNLSASRPQDRQFILSSKKLLLSDSGFYLCAWSGLQGGWGDPYEQYFGPGTRLTVT.

V and J are TRBV30 and TRBJ2-1; 13 positions match TRBD2. The CDR3 is 15 amino acids. CDR1 and CDR2 from the germline V gene are GTSNPN and SVGIG (reference sequence). The V segment lost 0 bases and the J segment 6 bases; nucleotides outside the gene matches: 2. The CDR3 region is CAWSVGTSGTNEQFF. CDR3 sequence (DNA): TGTGCCTGGAGTGTGGGGACTAGCGGGACCAATGAGCAGTTCTTC.

The chain joins TRBV10-2 to TRBJ2-5; no firm D call. The V end lost 7 bases, the J end lost 7 bases, and 25 bases lay between the germline ends. In germline, CDR1 is WSHSY, CDR2 SAAADI. The CDR3 is made up of 16 amino acids. The CDR3 protein is CASNFRPDGVKGTQYF. The DNA of the CDR3 is TGCGCCAGCAATTTTAGGCCGGACGGCGTAAAAGGGACCCAGTACTTC.

The chain is built from TRBV28 and TRBJ1-5, with D maybe TRBD1 (6 bases). V was pared by 5 bases and J by 1 base, with 18 bases between. Germline CDR1 is MDHEN and CDR2 is SYDVKM. This CDR3 contains 17 residues. The CDR3 region is CASSPTGIRRSNQPQHF. CDR3 DNA sequence: TGTGCCAGCAGTCCAACAGGGATTCGAAGGAGCAATCAGCCCCAGCATTTT.

V gene TRBV6-5 combines with J gene TRBJ1-2, with 9 bases matching TRBD1. Germline V gene sequence: CDR1 MNHEY, CDR2 SVGAGI. J was trimmed by 8 bases and V by 7 bases; bases with no gene match: 8. This CDR3 is built from 13 residues. CDR3 in amino acids: CASTPGQGLGYTF. The CDR3 DNA reads as TGTGCCAGCACCCCGGGACAGGGTTTAGGCTACACCTTC.

The rearrangement uses TRBV7-3 and TRBJ2-1; 8 nucleotides align to TRBD2. J was trimmed by 4 bases and V by 5 bases; bases with no gene match: 13. Germline V lookup: CDR1 SGHTA, CDR2 FQGTGA. The CDR3 is made up of 17 amino acids. The CDR3 bases are TGTGCCAGCAGCCCCCACTCGGCGACTAGCGATTACAATGAGCAGTTCTTC. It codes for CASSPHSATSDYNEQFF.